Reported below is one TCR beta chain. The clone's antigen remains unknown. Qualities for individual bases were not recorded, and no much larger clone is one base off. Libraries came from the immunoSEQ multiplex PCR assay. For the multiplex PCR, a mixture combining 60 forward primers for TCR Vbeta segments and 13 reverse primers for TCR Jbeta segments was used. The CDR3 region of rearranged TCR beta genes was amplified from genomic DNA by a multiplex PCR assay. The Illumina HiSeq System was used to sequence the amplified TCR beta libraries as 87-base-pair reads. Turning to the authors' computational methods: Across the 700 or so repertoires, a later analysis counted about 81 million unique TCR beta chains, some 11 million of which were shared by at least two donors. Raw reads were error-corrected and collapsed into unique sequences by a nearest-neighbor algorithm in which closely related sequences were merged to remove PCR and sequencing errors. Alignment of CDR3 sequences to IMGT reference sequences was used to assign V, D and J gene segments. For a sequence to be retained, a match of at least six nucleotides was required to both a V gene segment and a J gene segment. A rearrangement counted as productive if the CDR3 had no stop codons and remained in frame with V and J, and every other rearrangement counted as non-productive. Following IMGT convention, CDR3 was defined as the stretch from the second conserved V-encoded cysteine up to the conserved J-encoded phenylalanine. The earlier analysis of roughly 590 of the donors excluded sequences that lacked an unambiguous match to a single V gene segment. An earlier analysis of just under 600 of the donors called V segments functional above 56.7% productive rearrangements and segregating when the between-donor standard deviation exceeded 5%. A statistical classification framework was built to diagnose cytomegalovirus status from the catalog of TCR beta chain sequences. In a later analysis, V and J genes were assigned by comparing TCR nucleotide sequences against IMGT/GENE-DB human TR gene sequences. In a later analysis, CDR3 sequences and most-parsimonious VDJ recombination scenarios were assigned using the TCRdist pipeline. In a later analysis, every TCR beta chain was defined by the combination of its CDR3 amino acid sequence and its V-gene family, and reads without a unique V-gene family were dropped. To address suspected cross-contamination and a sequencing artifact, a later analysis removed around 590 highly shared, low-generation-probability nucleotide sequences. In a later analysis, a clonal expansion index was calculated for each public chain from normalized within-repertoire ranks of inferred template counts. A later analysis computed generation probabilities with a VDJ recombination model fitted to out-of-frame rearrangements, and checked the results against IGoR. In a later analysis, TCR-TCR, TCR-HLA and TCR-CMV co-occurrence was scored with hypergeometric tests, and a repertoire-size bias correction was applied to TCR pairs. To estimate false discovery rates, a later analysis permuted the HLA or CMV assignments 20 times. In a later analysis, co-occurring TCRs were grouped with DBSCAN, and TCRdist sequence similarity was added when clustering was performed within HLA-allele-positive subsets. Repertoires with fewer than 30,000 or more than 120,000 public chains, plus five repertoires with anomalous nucleotide sharing, were excluded from co-occurrence clustering. Sourced from immuneACCESS, this table was stored by TCRdb with only in-frame sequences that have V and J called. A share of the clones is absent; for the studies checked, an unresolved V gene accounts for under half, and the remainder has no known explanation. Clonal size and the V and J genes are those of that table, whereas D and trimming came from the DNA. For this sample the table gives 150,000 or so clones, of which roughly 70% were detected only once. The ten biggest clones cover over 3% of the sample.

The cohort comprised some 700 healthy bone marrow donors. At the time of sampling, every cohort member was nominally healthy, though immune exposures that went unrecorded were likely present. The donor was CMV seronegative and belonged to the group of 352 seronegative cohort members. A peripheral blood sample was provided by each donor, and peripheral blood mononuclear cells were used for TCR beta sequencing. Genomic DNA was extracted from the blood cell samples with the Qiagen DNeasy Blood Extraction Kit. The sample is drawn from a study of cytomegalovirus exposure and HLA in healthy donors (dated by TCRdb to the late 2010s). A note on the overall study: In an earlier analysis of approximately 640 of the donors, roughly 300 Gb of sequence data and 120 million or so unique TCR beta sequences from approximately 180 million T cells were reported. Approximately 330 gigabases of sequencing data and around 85 million unique TCR sequences made up an early release that covered approximately 700 HLA-typed donors. Among the roughly 390 genotyped donors, about 83% belonged to the genetic ancestry cluster associated with self-reported Caucasian donors. The study was designed to test whether signatures of past pathogen exposure could be identified by cataloging public T cell receptors. The study profiled the T cell repertoires of under 850 subjects by immunosequencing and related them to cytomegalovirus serostatus. A separate validation cohort of 100 to 150 different subjects was used in addition to the approximately 640-subject first cohort. High-throughput TCR immunosequencing, statistical association of individual TCRs with disease status, and machine learning were combined to predict cytomegalovirus infection status. To study patterns of TCR occurrence, a later analysis re-analyzed previously published TCR beta repertoires from more than 550 donors and added high-resolution HLA genotyping. Rather than using new phenotypic data, the later analysis identified candidate immune exposures from TCR beta sequences and from how often those sequences occurred across donors. To decide whether each TCR beta V gene segment behaved as functional or pseudogenic, an earlier analysis of several hundred of the donors relied on high-throughput TCR beta sequencing. Donor age, sex, ethnicity and CMV serostatus were compiled alongside the repertoire data. A later genetic analysis took genome-wide SNP genotypes for about 60% of the roughly 670 donors and used that subset as a discovery cohort. All discovery cohort repertoires had been generated on a single sequencing platform. Both class I and class II loci were covered by HLA typing, at four-digit resolution. Typing coverage differed by locus: A, B, C, DRB1 and DQB1 were typed in roughly 629-640 donors, DQA1 in about 550, DPA1 in some 570, and DPB1 in just under 480. Roughly five DR-DQ haplotypes were handled as single units for association and clustering because linkage in the cohort was strong. On average, roughly 240,000 unique TCR beta nucleotide sequences were sequenced per donor among 350 to 400 genotyped donors of the cohort, with roughly 18% of those sequences being non-productive. Study-level results and caveats: Linkage disequilibrium might explain the correlated functional status among segregating V segments, but an unknown experimental factor could not be ruled out. Because the 87-base-pair reads could not distinguish some IMGT-functional V segments, including TRBV6-2 and TRBV6-3, those segments were excluded. While some public TCRs were present in many individuals, most TCR sequences turned up only very rarely across donors. A later analysis found that TCR association rates varied across HLA loci, with DRB1 alleles showing the most associated TCRs and HLA-C alleles the fewest. The classifier was reported to diagnose cytomegalovirus status with high specificity and sensitivity in both the original and validation cohorts. According to a later genetic analysis, donors in an Asian-associated ancestry cluster had fewer N-insertions in productive TCRs than the roughly 660-donor mean. The study gave a list of about 160 TCR beta chains associated with cytomegalovirus. In a later genetic analysis, a missense DCLRE1C variant was associated with V-gene and J-gene trimming of TCR beta chains, and the association was replicated in an independent cohort. In a later analysis, HLA-associated TCR beta chains were found to be more clonally expanded and to have lower generation probabilities than equally common non-associated chains. Because counts were too low, seventeen rarely observed V segments, including chromosome 9 orphons, were left out of the earlier analysis of about 620 of the donors. When HLA alleles, especially DR and DQ, strongly co-occurred, attributing TCR associations to individual alleles was difficult. In vitro tests confirmed that a few of the cytomegalovirus-associated TCR beta chains recognize cytomegalovirus antigens. Most CMV-associated TCR beta chains appeared to be HLA-restricted in a later analysis, and the HLA associations seemed to be driven largely by CMV exposure. Specific HLA alleles were associated with over 15,000 TCR beta sequences at a false discovery rate of 0.05 in a later analysis. The authors suggested that the approach could potentially be generalized to other disease states and immunological phenotypes. The presence/absence analyses assumed that sequencing depth was roughly uniform across donors, and that assumption may not be true. Broadly in line with IMGT annotations, most TCR beta V segments showed up in productive rearrangements about 90% or about 30% of the time in an earlier analysis of 587 of the donors. In this cohort, only TCR beta chains were sequenced, and detectable features were limited by the absence of alpha or paired-chain data. In a later analysis, several top co-occurrence clusters were reported to appear linked to parvovirus B19, influenza, CMV and Epstein-Barr virus. HLA typing was unavailable for some donors at each locus, so association tests used only the typed subset. A group of highly shared sequence variants was considered likely to be a technical artifact of the sequencing pipeline. CMV serostatus was the only immune exposure information available for the cohort. A further reported finding was that TCR beta sequences accurately predicted the HLA-A and HLA-B alleles for most subjects in the first cohort.

For this chain, trimming is 6 bases at the V end and 4 bases at the J end, and the number of junction bases without a gene match is 21. Via the germline V gene, CDR1 is MDHEN and CDR2 SYDVKM. Spanning cysteine to phenylalanine, the CDR3 consists of 19 amino acids. Here the CDR3 DNA is all that survives: 57 bases in frame from base 1. This receptor was taken from a male donor in good health and CMV-seronegative. Sequenced sample: PBMCs. The rearranged segments are TRBV28 and TRBJ2-1, and TRBD1 matches 7 of the central bases. The bases are TGTGCCAGCAGCCCCCGGGACAGAGGGGGAACCTCGGATTACAATGAGCAGTTCTTC. This yields the protein CASSPRDRGGTSDYNEQFF.